This TCR beta chain was found in a study of shared clonotypes between healthy human individuals. Overall study context: CD4 naive and memory got three plates each, CD8 naive two, CD8 memory one.

Study-level results: Naive CD4 clonotypes were shared across several donors at approximately 5.3%.

The CDR3 sequence is 16 residues long. Germline CDR1 reads MDHEN; CDR2 reads SYDVKM. Between the trimmed V and J ends, which lost 5 bases and 7 bases, there was a span of 20 bases. The table came from immunoSEQ multiplex PCR; TCRdb's copy has only in-frame clones and leaves some out. Of hundreds of thousands of clones listed, 92% were seen once; the top ten hold less than 25%. CD45RO-negative CD8 cells positively selected for CCR7 made up the naive population, which excluded terminally differentiated effector memory CD45RA+ cells. Concerning this clone itself: Its antigen is unknown.

The rearrangement joins TRBV28 to TRBJ2-2; D perhaps matches TRBD2 (6 bases). This clonotype originated in a man aged 25 to 40 in good health. Sequenced sample: naive CD8+ T cells sorted from blood. CDR3 nucleotides: TGTGCCAGCAGTGACTGGTCCGGGAGTGGGGGCGGGGAGCTGTTTTTT. Encoded protein: CASSDWSGSGGGELFF. The full variable domain, rest sourced from reference TRBV28 and TRBJ2-2, is DVKVTQSSRYLVKRTGEKVFLECVQDMDHENMFWYRQDPGLGLRLIYFSYDVKMKEKGDIPEGYSVSREKKERFSLILESASTNQTSMYLCASSDWSGSGGGELFFGEGSRLTVL.